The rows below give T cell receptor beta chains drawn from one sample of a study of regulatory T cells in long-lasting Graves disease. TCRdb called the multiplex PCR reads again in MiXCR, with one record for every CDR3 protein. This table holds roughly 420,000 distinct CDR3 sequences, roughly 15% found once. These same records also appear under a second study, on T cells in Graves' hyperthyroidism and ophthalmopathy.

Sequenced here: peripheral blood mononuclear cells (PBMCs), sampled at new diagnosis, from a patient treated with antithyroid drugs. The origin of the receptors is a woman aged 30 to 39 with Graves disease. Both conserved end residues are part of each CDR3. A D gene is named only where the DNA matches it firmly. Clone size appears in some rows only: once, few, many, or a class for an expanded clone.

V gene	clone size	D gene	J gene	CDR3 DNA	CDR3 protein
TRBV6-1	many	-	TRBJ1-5	TGTGCCACCCTCCCGGGGGGGGGACAGCCCCAGCATTTT	CATLPGGGQPQHF
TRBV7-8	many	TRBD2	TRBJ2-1	TGTGCCAGCAGCTTAGAGGGGGGCGATGGCGGGAGGGCCGATGAGCAGTTCTTC	CASSLEGGDGGRADEQFF
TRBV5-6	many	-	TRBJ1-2	TGTGCCAGCAGCTTGTCTCAGGTCTACACCTTC	CASSLSQVYTF
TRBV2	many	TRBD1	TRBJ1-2	TGTGCCAGCAGTGAAGAGGCAGGGGGCGATGGCTACACCTTC	CASSEEAGGDGYTF
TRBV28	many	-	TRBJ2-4	TGTGCCAGCAGTCCCCGCGAAGCACTAGCCAAAAACATTCAGTACTTC	CASSPREALAKNIQYF
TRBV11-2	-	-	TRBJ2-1	TGTGCCAGCAGCCAAGAGTGGGTGACTAGTCTCTCTGGCAATGAGCAGTTCTTC	CASSQEWVTSLSGNEQFF
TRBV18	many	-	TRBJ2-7	TGTGCCAGCTCACCTTATTCTGGGGGATCCTACGAGCAGTACTTC	CASSPYSGGSYEQYF
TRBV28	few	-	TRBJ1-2	TGTGCCAGCACGGTGGGGGCTTCTAACTATGGCTACACCTTC	CASTVGASNYGYTF
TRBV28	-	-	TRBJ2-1	TGTGCCAGCAGCCCTCCGACTACATCCTACAATGAGCAGTTCTTC	CASSPPTTSYNEQFF
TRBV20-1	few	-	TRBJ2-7	TGCAGTGCTACCTGGGGTACTGACTCCTACGAGCAGTACTTC	CSATWGTDSYEQYF
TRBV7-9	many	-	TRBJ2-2	-	CASSLSVVRTPGSCFF
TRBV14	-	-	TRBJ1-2	TGTGCCAGCAGCCCCTACCGGCTCTCAGACTATGGCTACACCTTC	CASSPYRLSDYGYTF
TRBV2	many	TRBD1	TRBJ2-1	TGTGCCAGCAGTGAGGGACAGGGGGCTCACAATGAGCAGTTCTTC	CASSEGQGAHNEQFF
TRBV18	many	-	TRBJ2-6	TGTGCCAGCTCCCCACAAGTCCCCTCTGGGGCCAACGTCCTGACTTTC	CASSPQVPSGANVLTF
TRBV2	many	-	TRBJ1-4	TGTGCCAGCAAAAGGAATGAAAAACTGTTTTTT	CASKRNEKLFF
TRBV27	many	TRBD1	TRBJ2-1	TGTGCCAGCACGTCCTCCGGGACAGTAAACGGGGAGTTCTTC	CASTSSGTVNGEFF
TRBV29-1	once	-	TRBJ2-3	TGCAGCGTTGAGGGAGTCGGCACAGATACGCAGTATTTT	CSVEGVGTDTQYF
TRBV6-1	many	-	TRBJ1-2	TGTGCCAGCAGTGAACACAGCGGATATAACTATGGCTACACCTTC	CASSEHSGYNYGYTF
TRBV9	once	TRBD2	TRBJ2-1	TGTGCCAGCAGCGTAGGTGGTAGCGGGAGAGTCGATGAGCAGTTCTTC	CASSVGGSGRVDEQFF
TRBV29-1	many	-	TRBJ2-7	TGCAGCGTTGTCGGGTCCTACGAGCAGTACTTC	CSVVGSYEQYF
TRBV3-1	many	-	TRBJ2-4	TGTGCCAGCAGCCCCTCTCCGGGGACCAAGACGAAAAACATTCAGTACTTC	CASSPSPGTKTKNIQYF
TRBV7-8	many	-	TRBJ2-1	TGTGCCAGCAGCTCTAGGGCTGCGAGGGCTCACAATGAGCAGTTCTTC	CASSSRAARAHNEQFF
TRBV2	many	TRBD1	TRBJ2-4	TGTGCCAGCAGACCGGACAGGGAAAACATTCAGTACTTC	CASRPDRENIQYF
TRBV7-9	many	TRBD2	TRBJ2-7	TGTGCCAGCAGCTTAAGCGGGAGGTCAACCTACGAGCAGTACTTC	CASSLSGRSTYEQYF
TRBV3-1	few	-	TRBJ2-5	TGTGCCAGCAGCCAATCTCCCAAAGCCCAGTACTTC	CASSQSPKAQYF
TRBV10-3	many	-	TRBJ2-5	TGTGCCATCAGTGAGGAGGAAAGGGAGACCCAGTACTTC	CAISEEERETQYF